One sample yielded the 16 T cell receptor beta chains listed below, sequenced in a study of spatial heterogeneity in lung cancer. Time point: sample taken at primary tumor resection. Unsorted whole RNA samples from tumor, nontumor lung or frozen PBMC were sequenced. Using its own MiXCR run on the 5' RACE reads, TCRdb lists one record per CDR3 protein. Here the sample spans 50,000 to 65,000 distinct CDR3 sequences, 8.4% being singletons. The sequencing used PBMCs, collected at surgery. Receptor source: a female donor with early-stage non-small cell lung cancer.

This clonotype has a count of ten or more. This chain uses TRBV11-2 with TRBJ1-4, with D unresolved. This CDR3 has 14 residues. Trimming left V 6 bases short and J 0 bases short, with 8 bases between. Germline V gene data show CDR1 as SGHAT and CDR2 as FQNNGV. The CDR3 region has the DNA TGTGCCAGCAGTCCCCGCGCAACTAATGAAAAACTGTTTTTT. Its protein is CASSPRATNEKLFF.

This clonotype turned up a few times. CDR3 nucleotide sequence: TGTGCCATCAGTGAGGACTCCTACGAGCAGTACTTC. Translating it yields CAISEDSYEQYF. J is TRBJ2-7 and V is TRBV10-3; no reliable D call. The CDR3 loop spans 12 amino acids. Trimming cost V 2 bases and J 0 bases, with 2 bases left between them. Germline loops: CDR1 ENHRY, CDR2 SYGVKD.

This clonotype was recorded a few times. J is TRBJ2-6 and V is TRBV4-2; the match to TRBD1 covers 9 bases. With 6 bases clipped from V and 1 base from J, the junction kept 13 bases outside the gene matches. There are 19 residues in the CDR3. From germline, CDR1 is LGHNA and CDR2 YNFKEQ. The CDR3 nucleotides are TGTGCCAGCAGTATACCCCCGGACAGGGGCCCGTCTGGGGCCAACGTCCTGACTTTC. It specifies CASSIPPDRGPSGANVLTF.

This clonotype was seen many times. The chain employs TRBV28 and TRBJ2-3; TRBD2 might be the D (5 bases). The V gene lost 1 base and the J gene lost 4 bases, with 27 bases spanning the gap. The germline CDR1 and CDR2 sequences are MDHEN and SYDVKM. The CDR3 has 20 residues. CDR3 nucleotide sequence: TGTGCCAGCAGTTTATTATTAACCGGCGGGCGGTCTAGTCCTCCAGATACGCAGTATTTT. This codes for CASSLLLTGGRSSPPDTQYF.

This clonotype turned up a few times. The chain couples TRBV9 to TRBJ2-2; 13 bases agree with TRBD2. Germline lookup yields CDR1 SGDLS and CDR2 YYNGEE. V shed 3 bases, J shed 4 bases, and the junction held 0 bases outside the gene matches. The CDR3 is 15 amino acids. CDR3 region: CASSGLAGGTGELFF. Here the CDR3 DNA reads TGTGCCAGCAGCGGACTAGCGGGGGGCACCGGGGAGCTGTTTTTT.

Only a few counts were recorded for this clonotype. The chain joins TRBV5-1 to TRBJ2-3; 7 bases map to TRBD2. This CDR3 has 15 residues. Germline loops: CDR1 SGHRS, CDR2 YFSETQ. V lost 3 bases, J lost 2 bases, and 6 bases stayed unmatched. The CDR3 region has the DNA TGCGCCAGCAGCTGGAGCGGGGCGGCCACAGATACGCAGTATTTT. Amino acid sequence: CASSWSGAATDTQYF.

This clonotype was seen more than once but under ten times. The chain couples TRBV7-3 to TRBJ1-3, with D hard to call. This CDR3 has 14 amino acids. In germline, CDR1 is SGHTA, CDR2 FQGTGA. The ends were cut back, 5 bases at V and 4 bases at J, with 12 bases in the middle. This CDR3 is CASSLTPVGNTIYF. The DNA for the CDR3 is TGTGCCAGCAGCCTGACACCCGTCGGAAACACCATATATTTT.

This clonotype was counted a few times. V gene TRBV20-1 combines with J gene TRBJ1-6, with D tentatively TRBD1 (6 bases). Between the trimmed V and J ends, which lost 5 bases and 11 bases, there was a span of 25 bases. This CDR3 is 16 amino acids long. Germline CDR1 reads DFQATT; CDR2 reads SNEGSKA (reference sequence). CDR3 sequence: CSAQKRITGRIPPLHF. In nucleotides, the CDR3 is TGCAGTGCTCAAAAACGAATCACAGGGAGGATCCCACCCCTCCACTTT.

This clonotype was picked up a small number of times. The chain is built from TRBV10-3 and TRBJ2-2, with a possible D match to TRBD1 (6 bases). V lost 1 base to trimming and J lost 4 bases, with 19 bases between them. CDR3 length: 18 amino acids. From germline, CDR1 is ENHRY and CDR2 SYGVKD. The CDR3 sequence: CAISEFSMVGAGTGELFF. The CDR3 DNA sequence: TGTGCCATCAGTGAGTTTTCCATGGTGGGGGCCGGCACCGGGGAGCTGTTTTTT.

The chain employs TRBV20-1 and TRBJ2-7, with D hard to call. The length of the CDR3 is 14 residues. The V end lost 1 base, the J end lost 2 bases, and 12 bases lay between the germline ends. Germline V gene sequence: CDR1 DFQATT, CDR2 SNEGSKA (reference sequence). CDR3 bases: TGCAGTGCTAGAGGGTGGACCCGGACCTACGAGCAGTACTTC. Its translation is CSARGWTRTYEQYF.

The chain carries TRBV20-1 and TRBJ1-2; D is unclear. Germline CDR1 reads DFQATT; CDR2 reads SNEGSKA (reference sequence). V gave up 7 bases and J gave up 5 bases, with 11 bases separating them. CDR3 size: 11 residues. CDR3 in DNA: TGCAGTGTTAAGGAAGATTATGGCTACACCTTC. Encoded protein: CSVKEDYGYTF.

This clonotype was picked up many times. This sequence joins TRBV5-5 and TRBJ1-5; D unclear. The germline gives CDR1 SGHKS, CDR2 YYEKEE (reference sequence). The germline V and J ends were trimmed by 1 base and 5 bases, with 7 bases remaining between them. The CDR3 is 13 amino acids. The CDR3 spells CASSLSPYQPQHF. The CDR3 nucleotides are TGTGCCAGCAGCTTGAGCCCTTATCAGCCCCAGCATTTT.

This clonotype was seen a few times. The J gene is TRBJ2-1, the V gene TRBV6-4; perhaps TRBD2 as D (6 bases). CDR3 length: 16 residues. Between the trimmed V and J ends, which lost 3 bases and 0 bases, there was a span of 12 bases. Germline V gene lookup returns CDR1 MRHNA and CDR2 SNTAGT. This chain's CDR3 is CASSDIAASSYNEQFF. The CDR3 DNA reads as TGTGCCAGCAGTGATATAGCGGCAAGCTCCTACAATGAGCAGTTCTTC.

The genes are TRBV23-1 and TRBJ2-5, with D perhaps matching TRBD2 (6 bases). Being an ORF, TRBV23-1 has a function that is uncertain. This CDR3 has 17 residues. The V end lost 2 bases, the J end lost 1 base, and 17 bases lay between the germline ends. CDR3 residues: CASSQKGGVQAQETQYF. The CDR3 bases are TGCGCCAGCAGTCAAAAGGGAGGTGTACAGGCCCAAGAGACCCAGTACTTC.

The sample holds a few counts of this clonotype. The chain uses TRBV3-1 and TRBJ1-1, with 10 bases fitting TRBD1. V was pared by 4 bases and J by 10 bases, with 6 bases of the junction left unmatched. Germline assignment: CDR1 LGHDT and CDR2 YNNKEL (reference sequence). The CDR3 covers 13 residues. This CDR3 is CASSPGQGGRAFF. CDR3 nucleotides: TGTGCCAGCAGCCCAGGACAGGGGGGGCGAGCTTTCTTT.

The rearrangement uses TRBV10-3 and TRBJ1-2, with TRBD1 matching 8 bases. The CDR3 loop spans 13 amino acids. Trimming at V came to 6 bases and at J to 8 bases, leaving 8 bases not matched to a gene. Germline V gives CDR1 ENHRY, CDR2 SYGVKD. Here the CDR3 reads CAIRSGQGEGYTF. The CDR3 DNA sequence: TGTGCCATCAGGTCAGGACAGGGAGAGGGCTACACCTTC.